Reported below is one TCR beta chain. The sample holds other DNA sequences that translate to the same CDR3. As originally analysed: Filtering differed, since immunoSEQ gave only junction sequences and no quality scores. Repertoires were generated with immunoSEQ multiplex PCR, while TCRdb's copy carries only in-frame clones and drops some. V and J calls and clone size are copied from that table; D and trimming were computed from the DNA. The table has millions of clones, 85% to 95% seen once. Healthy HIV-negative adults with no recent acute infections or vaccinations were recruited as donors. CD4+ cell separation produced CD45RA+ naive and CD45RA-negative memory subsets. These data come from a study of shared clonotypes between healthy human individuals. The overall study: There were three CD4 naive, three CD4 memory, two CD8 naive and one CD8 memory plates per donor.

CDR3 size: 13 residues. Between the trimmed V and J ends, which lost 4 bases and 3 bases, there was a span of 6 bases. Germline loops: CDR1 MDHEN, CDR2 SYDVKM. The chain links TRBV28 to TRBJ1-4; no firm D call. The sequence was collected from a man between 18 and 35 years old in good health. Sequenced input: naive CD4+ T cells sorted from blood. Described subset: CD45RA+ positively selected. The CDR3 DNA reads TGTGCCAGCAGTTCCGGGGCTAATGAAAAACTGTTTTTT. Protein sequence: CASSSGANEKLFF. Looking up the rest from reference TRBV28 and TRBJ1-4 gives the full variable domain: DVKVTQSSRYLVKRTGEKVFLECVQDMDHENMFWYRQDPGLGLRLIYFSYDVKMKEKGDIPEGYSVSREKKERFSLILESASTNQTSMYLCASSSGANEKLFFGSGTQLSVL.